Listed below are T cell receptor beta chains from one sample, sequenced in a study of cytomegalovirus exposure and HLA in healthy donors. Profiling relied on immunoSEQ multiplex PCR, and the TCRdb table lists in-frame clones only, not all of them. The data show around 100,000 clones, roughly 68% seen once. Specimen: PBMCs. These receptors were obtained from a woman under 40 in good health and CMV-seronegative. CDR3s include the opening cysteine and the closing phenylalanine or tryptophan. D genes are given only for firm matches. Size is stated for part of the rows, as once, few or many counts, or as a class when the clone is expanded.

TGTGCCAGCGGGGGGGTTTCGGGGGGAGGTAGTGTGGTTTTCTTT,CASGGVSGGGSVVFF,-,TRBJ1-1,-,TRBV6-5
TGCGCCAGCAGCCAAGTCTCCACCGGGGAGCTGTTTTTT,CASSQVSTGELFF,-,TRBJ2-2,-,TRBV4-1
TGCGCCAGCAGCTCTCGACAGTCGGCAGATACGCAGTATTTT,CASSSRQSADTQYF,-,TRBJ2-3,-,TRBV5-1
TGTGCCAGCAGTGGGACTAGCGGGAGTTACAATGAGCAGTTCTTC,CASSGTSGSYNEQFF,TRBD2,TRBJ2-1,-,TRBV6-4
TGTGCCAGCAGCCCCGGGACAGGGAATAGCAATCAGCCCCAGCATTTT,CASSPGTGNSNQPQHF,TRBD1,TRBJ1-5,-,TRBV28
TGTGCCAGCAGTCTGGAGCGGCGGGGCTACAATGAGCAGTTCTTC,CASSLERRGYNEQFF,-,TRBJ2-1,-,TRBV27
TGCGCCAGCAGCCGTGGACAGGACTCCTACGAGCAGTACTTC,CASSRGQDSYEQYF,TRBD1,TRBJ2-7,-,TRBV4-1
TGTGCCAGCAGGGCGCGTGCCGGCGGGAACACCGGGGAGCTGTTTTTT,CASRARAGGNTGELFF,-,TRBJ2-2,-,TRBV7-9
TGTGCCAGTAGTAGGAGGGCGCGGAACACCGGGGAGCTGTTTTTT,CASSRRARNTGELFF,-,TRBJ2-2,-,TRBV19
TGCAGCGTTGAGGGACAGGGTCGCGGCTATGGCTACACCTTC,CSVEGQGRGYGYTF,TRBD1,TRBJ1-2,-,TRBV29-1
TGCGCCAGCAGCCAAGATGAGGGAGTCTATGGCTACACCTTC,CASSQDEGVYGYTF,-,TRBJ1-2,-,TRBV4-3
TGCGCCAGCAGCATTCAGGGGGCGAACACTGAAGCTTTCTTT,CASSIQGANTEAFF,TRBD1,TRBJ1-1,-,TRBV5-1
TGCGCCAGCAGCCAAATTAGCGGGATGTGGGGCGGGGAGCTGTTTTTT,CASSQISGMWGGELFF,TRBD2,TRBJ2-2,-,TRBV4-1
TGCAGTGCTAGAGTTTTAGAGCAGTACTTC,CSARVLEQYF,-,TRBJ2-7,few,TRBV20-1
TGTGCCAGCAGCTTAACTGACACGGCCTACGAGCAGTACTTC,CASSLTDTAYEQYF,-,TRBJ2-7,-,TRBV13
TGCGCCAGCAGTCAAAGGCGGGAGATGGGTACAGATACGCAGTATTTT,CASSQRREMGTDTQYF,TRBD2,TRBJ2-3,-,TRBV23-1
TGTGCCAGCAGTTTCCAGGGTGGCAATCAGCCCCAGCATTTT,CASSFQGGNQPQHF,-,TRBJ1-5,-,TRBV27
TGTGCCAGCTCACCAGCGGGACAGGGGGCCGGGGAGACCCAGTACTTC,CASSPAGQGAGETQYF,TRBD1,TRBJ2-5,once,TRBV18
TGTGCCAGCAGCGTAGTTGGGGGCAGGAGCGGCCAAGAGACCCAGTACTTC,CASSVVGGRSGQETQYF,-,TRBJ2-5,-,TRBV9
TGCGCCAGCAGCCAAGATCCGGTGAACACTGAAGCTTTCTTT,CASSQDPVNTEAFF,-,TRBJ1-1,few,TRBV4-3
TGTGCCAGCAGTTCCGCGGACAGGTATCTGATCTATGGCTACACCTTC,CASSSADRYLIYGYTF,TRBD1,TRBJ1-2,-,TRBV6-5
TGTGCCAGTAGAGCCCGGGACAGCTATGGCTACACCTTC,CASRARDSYGYTF,TRBD1,TRBJ1-2,-,TRBV19
TGCGCCAGCAGTGAGTTGGACAGGGCATATAATTCACCCCTCCACTTT,CASSELDRAYNSPLHF,TRBD1,TRBJ1-6,once,TRBV10-2
TGTGCCAGCAGCCAAGATATCGGCAGGGAAGTCGAGCAGTACTTC,CASSQDIGREVEQYF,-,TRBJ2-7,-,TRBV4-2
TGTGCCAGCACACCGCGCTGGACTAGCGGGATCTACGAGCAGTACTTC,CASTPRWTSGIYEQYF,TRBD2,TRBJ2-7,-,TRBV27
TGTGCCAGCAGCCAAGTCAGCGTTAGAGGCTACACCTTC,CASSQVSVRGYTF,-,TRBJ1-2,-,TRBV14
TGTGCCAGCAGTGAAAGCGTCAGACCCTACGAGCAGTACTTC,CASSESVRPYEQYF,-,TRBJ2-7,-,TRBV2
TGTGCCAGCAGACACCTGGGCCTCTATGGCTACACCTTC,CASRHLGLYGYTF,-,TRBJ1-2,-,TRBV2
TGTGCCAGCAGTGAGAGGACAGGGGGGATGACTGAAGCTTTCTTT,CASSERTGGMTEAFF,TRBD1,TRBJ1-1,once,TRBV6-4
TGTGCCAGCAGCTCCCCTTTGAGTGAAAAACTGTTTTTT,CASSSPLSEKLFF,-,TRBJ1-4,-,TRBV28
TGTGCCAGCAGTTTGGGCGGGACAGGGGGGACCGGGGAGCTGTTTTTT,CASSLGGTGGTGELFF,TRBD1,TRBJ2-2,-,TRBV28
TGTGCCTGGAGTAGAAGGGACAGGCAAAAGAACACTGAAGCTTTCTTT,CAWSRRDRQKNTEAFF,TRBD1,TRBJ1-1,few,TRBV30
TGTGCCAGCAGCCCGGGACAGGCCACCCAAGAGACCCAGTACTTC,CASSPGQATQETQYF,TRBD1,TRBJ2-5,-,TRBV11-3
TGTGCCAGCAGCCGGGACAGGGGACATAGTAACACTGAAGCTTTCTTT,CASSRDRGHSNTEAFF,TRBD1,TRBJ1-1,-,TRBV9
TGCGCCAGCAGCATCCCAGGCTCCACCTATGGCTACACCTTC,CASSIPGSTYGYTF,-,TRBJ1-2,-,TRBV5-1
TGTGCCATAGCCGGGACTTCAGATACGCAGTATTTT,CAIAGTSDTQYF,-,TRBJ2-3,-,TRBV28
TGTGCCACCAGCAGAGGGGGCAGTTTCTACGAGCAGTACTTC,CATSRGGSFYEQYF,-,TRBJ2-7,-,TRBV15
TGCGCCAGCAGCTCGGGCACGGGAGGGACCTCCTACGAGCAGTACTTC,CASSSGTGGTSYEQYF,TRBD2,TRBJ2-7,-,TRBV5-1
TGTGCCAGCAGTTTGGAGCAGTATGGCTACACCTTC,CASSLEQYGYTF,-,TRBJ1-2,-,TRBV28
TGTGCCAGCAGTGAGGTAGCGGCTAGCACAGATACGCAGTATTTT,CASSEVAASTDTQYF,-,TRBJ2-3,-,TRBV6-4
TGTGCCAGTAGTAGCAGGGAGGGGCACACCGGGGAGCTGTTTTTT,CASSSREGHTGELFF,TRBD2,TRBJ2-2,few,TRBV19
TGTGCCAGCCGCATAAACAGGGGGCACTGCTATGGCTACACCTTC,CASRINRGHCYGYTF,-,TRBJ1-2,-,TRBV21-1
TGTGCCAGCAGCGACCGGACAGGGTGGTCCTACGAGCAGTACTTC,CASSDRTGWSYEQYF,TRBD1,TRBJ2-7,-,TRBV7-9
TGTGCCAGCAGTCAAGGGGCCACGAACACTGAAGCTTTCTTT,CASSQGATNTEAFF,-,TRBJ1-1,-,TRBV6-6
TGTGCCAGTAGTATCGGGGTGACAGGGGCCTACGAGCAGTACTTC,CASSIGVTGAYEQYF,TRBD1,TRBJ2-7,-,TRBV19
TGTGCCAGCAGCTTGGTGGGGCGGGATTCTGGCGAGCAGTACTTC,CASSLVGRDSGEQYF,-,TRBJ2-7,-,TRBV5-4
TGCGCCAGCAGCGCTAACTCCTACGAGCAGTACTTC,CASSANSYEQYF,-,TRBJ2-7,-,TRBV5-1
TGCGCCGGCAGCACTGGACAGGACCCACAGTACTTC,CAGSTGQDPQYF,TRBD1,TRBJ2-7,-,TRBV5-1
TGTGCCAGTAGTCCGGACAGGGCTCAGCCCCAGCATTTT,CASSPDRAQPQHF,TRBD1,TRBJ1-5,-,TRBV19
TGTGCCAGCAGAGCCATGCTAGCGGGAGGCGAGGAGACCCAGTACTTC,CASRAMLAGGEETQYF,TRBD2,TRBJ2-5,few,TRBV5-5